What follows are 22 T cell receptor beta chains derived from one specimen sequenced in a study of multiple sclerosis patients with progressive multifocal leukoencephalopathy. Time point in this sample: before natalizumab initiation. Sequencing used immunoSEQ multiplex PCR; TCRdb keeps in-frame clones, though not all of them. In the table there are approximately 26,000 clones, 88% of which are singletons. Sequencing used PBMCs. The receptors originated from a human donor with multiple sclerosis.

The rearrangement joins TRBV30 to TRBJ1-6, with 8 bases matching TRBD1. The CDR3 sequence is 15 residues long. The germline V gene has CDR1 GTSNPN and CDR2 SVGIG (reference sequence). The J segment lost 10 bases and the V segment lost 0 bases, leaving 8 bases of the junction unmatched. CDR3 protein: CAWSVDDRGSSPLHF. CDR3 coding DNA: TGTGCCTGGAGTGTAGATGACAGGGGATCATCACCCCTCCACTTT.

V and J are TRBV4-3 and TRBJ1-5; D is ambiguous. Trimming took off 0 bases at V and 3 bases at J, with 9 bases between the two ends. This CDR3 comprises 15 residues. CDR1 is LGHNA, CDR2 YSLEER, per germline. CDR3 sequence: CASSQEELFNQPQHF. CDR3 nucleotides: TGCGCCAGCAGCCAAGAAGAGTTGTTCAATCAGCCCCAGCATTTT.

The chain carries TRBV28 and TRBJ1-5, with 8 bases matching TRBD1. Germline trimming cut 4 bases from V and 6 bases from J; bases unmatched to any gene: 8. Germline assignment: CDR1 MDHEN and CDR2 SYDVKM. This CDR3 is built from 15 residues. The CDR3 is CASSYPGGAGQPQHF. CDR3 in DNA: TGTGCCAGCAGTTACCCAGGGGGCGCCGGTCAGCCCCAGCATTTT.

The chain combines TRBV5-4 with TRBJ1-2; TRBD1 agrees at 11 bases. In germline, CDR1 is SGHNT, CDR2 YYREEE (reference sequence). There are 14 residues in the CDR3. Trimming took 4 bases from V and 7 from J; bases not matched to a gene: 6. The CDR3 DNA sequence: TGTGCCAGCAGCAGAGGACAGGGGGCAGTTGGCTACACCTTC. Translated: CASSRGQGAVGYTF.

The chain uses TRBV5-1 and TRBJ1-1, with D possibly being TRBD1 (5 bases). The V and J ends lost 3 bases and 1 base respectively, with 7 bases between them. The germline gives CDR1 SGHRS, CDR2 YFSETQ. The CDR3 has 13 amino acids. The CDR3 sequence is CASSSGENTEAFF. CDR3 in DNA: TGCGCCAGCAGCTCGGGGGAGAACACTGAAGCTTTCTTT.

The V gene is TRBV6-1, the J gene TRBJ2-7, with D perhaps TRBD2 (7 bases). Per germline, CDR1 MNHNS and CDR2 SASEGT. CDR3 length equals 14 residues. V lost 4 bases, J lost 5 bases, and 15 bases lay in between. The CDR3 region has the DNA TGTGCCAGCAGTGCCCGAGGGGGAGGGGACGAGCAGTACTTC. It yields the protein CASSARGGGDEQYF.

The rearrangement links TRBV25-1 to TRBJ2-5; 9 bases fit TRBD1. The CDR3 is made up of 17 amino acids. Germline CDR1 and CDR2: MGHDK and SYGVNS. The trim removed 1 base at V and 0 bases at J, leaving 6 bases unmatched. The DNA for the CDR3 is TGTGCCAGCAGTGAATGGCCCGGGACAGGGTACCAAGAGACCCAGTACTTC. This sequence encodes CASSEWPGTGYQETQYF.

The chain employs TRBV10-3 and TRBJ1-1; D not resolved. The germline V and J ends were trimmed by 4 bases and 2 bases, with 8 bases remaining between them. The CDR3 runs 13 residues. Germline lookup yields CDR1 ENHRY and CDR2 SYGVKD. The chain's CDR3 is CAISGARNTEAFF. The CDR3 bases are TGTGCCATCAGTGGAGCCCGTAACACTGAAGCTTTCTTT.

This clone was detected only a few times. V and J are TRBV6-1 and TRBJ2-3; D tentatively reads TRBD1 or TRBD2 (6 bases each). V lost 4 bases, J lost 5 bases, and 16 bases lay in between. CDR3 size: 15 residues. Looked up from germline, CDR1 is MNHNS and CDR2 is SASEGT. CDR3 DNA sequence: TGTGCCAGCAGTGGGTTAGGGGGGATCGTAGATACGCAGTATTTT. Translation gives CASSGLGGIVDTQYF.

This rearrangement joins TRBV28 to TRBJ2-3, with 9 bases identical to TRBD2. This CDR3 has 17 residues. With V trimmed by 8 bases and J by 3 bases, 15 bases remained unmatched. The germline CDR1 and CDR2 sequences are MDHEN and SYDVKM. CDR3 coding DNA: TGTGCCAGCCGCTCTGGTGGCGGGGGGGCCGGGACAGATACGCAGTATTTT. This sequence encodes CASRSGGGGAGTDTQYF.

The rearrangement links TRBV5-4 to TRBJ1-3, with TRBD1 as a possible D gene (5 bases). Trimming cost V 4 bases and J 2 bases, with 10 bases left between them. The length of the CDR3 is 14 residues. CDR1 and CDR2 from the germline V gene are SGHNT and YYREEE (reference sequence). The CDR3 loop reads CASSPGTAGNTIYF. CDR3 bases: TGTGCCAGCAGCCCGGGGACTGCTGGAAACACCATATATTTT. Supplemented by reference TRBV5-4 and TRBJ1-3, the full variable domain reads ETGVTQSPTHLIKTRGQQVTLRCSSQSGHNTVSWYQQALGQGPQFIFQYYREEENGRGNFPPRFSGLQFPNYSSELNVNALELDDSALYLCASSPGTAGNTIYFGEGSWLTVV.

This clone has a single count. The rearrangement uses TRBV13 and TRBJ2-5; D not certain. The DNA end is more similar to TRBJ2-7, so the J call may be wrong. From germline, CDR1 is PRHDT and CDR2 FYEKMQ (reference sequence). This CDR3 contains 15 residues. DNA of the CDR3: TGTGCCAGCAGCTTGGGTCCTTTTTCGGGCCACGAGCAGTACTTC. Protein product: CASSLGPFSGHEQYF.

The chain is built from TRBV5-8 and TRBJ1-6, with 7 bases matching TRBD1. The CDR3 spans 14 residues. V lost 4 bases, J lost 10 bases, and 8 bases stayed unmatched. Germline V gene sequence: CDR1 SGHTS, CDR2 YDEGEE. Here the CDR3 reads CASSIGQVGSPLHF. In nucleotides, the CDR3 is TGTGCCAGCAGCATTGGACAGGTGGGGTCACCCCTCCACTTT.

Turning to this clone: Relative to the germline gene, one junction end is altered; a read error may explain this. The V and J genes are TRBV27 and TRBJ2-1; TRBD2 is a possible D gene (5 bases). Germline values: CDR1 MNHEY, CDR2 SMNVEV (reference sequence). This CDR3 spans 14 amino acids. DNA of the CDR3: TGTGCCAGCAGTTGGGTTACTAGTAACAATGGGCAGTTCTTC. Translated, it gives CASSWVTSNNGQFF.

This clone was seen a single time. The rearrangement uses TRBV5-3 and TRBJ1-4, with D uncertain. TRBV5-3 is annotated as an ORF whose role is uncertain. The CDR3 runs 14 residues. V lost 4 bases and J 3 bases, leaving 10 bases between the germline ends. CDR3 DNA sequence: TGTGCCAGAAGCACAGCCCCGGCTAATGAAAAACTGTTTTTT. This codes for CARSTAPANEKLFF.

CDR3 amino acids: CASRSGTGVYEQYF. CDR3 bases: TGTGCCAGCAGATCCGGGACAGGAGTTTACGAGCAGTACTTC. This chain joins TRBV6-5 and TRBJ2-7; 8 bases line up with TRBD1. The CDR3 runs 14 residues. Trimming removed 6 bases from V and 4 bases from J; junction bases left unmatched: 8. The germline V gene encodes CDR1 MNHEY and CDR2 SVGAGI.

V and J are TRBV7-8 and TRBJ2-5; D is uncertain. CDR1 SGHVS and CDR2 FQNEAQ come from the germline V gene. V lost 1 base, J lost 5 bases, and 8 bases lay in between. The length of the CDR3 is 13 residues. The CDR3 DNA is TGTGCCAGCAGCTTAGACCGAATGGAGACCCAGTACTTC. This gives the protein CASSLDRMETQYF. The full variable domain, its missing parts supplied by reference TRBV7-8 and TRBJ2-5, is GAGVSQSPRYKVAKRGQDVALRCDPISGHVSLFWYQQALGQGPEFLTYFQNEAQLDKSGLPSDRFFAERPEGSVSTLKIQRTQQEDSAVYLCASSLDRMETQYFGPGTRLLVL.

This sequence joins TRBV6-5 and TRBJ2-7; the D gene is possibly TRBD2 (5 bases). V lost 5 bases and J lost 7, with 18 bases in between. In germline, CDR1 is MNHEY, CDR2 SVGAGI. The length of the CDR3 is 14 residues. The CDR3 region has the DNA TGTGCCAGCAGTGAGTCTGCGAGGGCTTCTGAGCAGTACTTC. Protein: CASSESARASEQYF.

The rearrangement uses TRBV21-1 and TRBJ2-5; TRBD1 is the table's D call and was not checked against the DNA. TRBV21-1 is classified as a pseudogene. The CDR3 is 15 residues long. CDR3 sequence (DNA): TGTGCCAGCAGCGGATTAAGACAGGGGCAAGAGACCCAGTACTTC. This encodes CASSGLRQGQETQYF.

The CDR3 bases are TGTGCCAGCTCTTGGACAGGAGGCAATCAGCCCCAGCATTTT. Amino acids: CASSWTGGNQPQHF. The chain carries TRBV2 and TRBJ1-5; 7 bases align to TRBD1. The CDR3 loop spans 14 amino acids. Per the germline V gene, CDR1 is SNHLY and CDR2 is FYNNEI. The J segment lost 2 bases and the V segment lost 8 bases, leaving 6 bases of the junction unmatched. Variable domain in full (rest from reference TRBV2 and TRBJ1-5): EPEVTQTPSHQVTQMGQEVILRCVPISNHLYFYWYRQILGQKVEFLVSFYNNEISEKSEIFDDQFSVERPDGSNFTLKIRSTKLEDSAMYFCASSWTGGNQPQHFGDGTRLSIL.

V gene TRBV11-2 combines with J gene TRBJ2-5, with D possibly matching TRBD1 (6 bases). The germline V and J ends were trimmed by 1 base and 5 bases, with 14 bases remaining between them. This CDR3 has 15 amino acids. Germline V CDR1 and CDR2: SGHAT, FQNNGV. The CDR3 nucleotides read TGTGCCAGCAGCTTAGGGGGGCCCTCTGGGGAGACCCAGTACTTC. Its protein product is CASSLGGPSGETQYF.

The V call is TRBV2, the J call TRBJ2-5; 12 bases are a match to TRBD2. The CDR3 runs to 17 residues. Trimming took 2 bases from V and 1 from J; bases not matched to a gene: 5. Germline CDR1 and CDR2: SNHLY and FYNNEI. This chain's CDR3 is CASSERTSGAFQETQYF. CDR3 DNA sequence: TGTGCCAGCAGTGAAAGGACTAGCGGGGCCTTCCAAGAGACCCAGTACTTC.